Below are 18 T cell receptor beta chains sequenced from a single sample in a study of T cell responses to AZD1222 COVID-19 vaccine. Libraries were prepared by immunoSEQ multiplex PCR; TCRdb keeps only in-frame clonotypes and omits some of them. There are 80,000 or so clones in the sample; about 83% occur only once, and approximately 25% lies in the top ten. The input for sequencing was peripheral blood, taken 28 days after the second dose of the MenACWY control vaccine. The receptor source for this set is an adult who received the MenACWY meningococcal vaccine as a control.

The CDR3: CASSFPSGANVLTF. In DNA form, the CDR3 reads TGTGCCAGCAGCTTCCCCTCTGGGGCCAACGTCCTGACTTTC. V and J are TRBV7-9 and TRBJ2-6; no clear D gene. Trimming stripped 3 bases from V and 0 bases from J, with 3 bases between. This CDR3 is built from 14 residues. The V gene's germline CDR1 is SEHNR and CDR2 FQNEAQ (reference sequence).

The chain has TRBV2 and TRBJ2-2, with 9 bases that match TRBD1. The CDR3 runs to 14 residues. Germline assignment: CDR1 SNHLY and CDR2 FYNNEI. Trimming removed 4 bases from V and 5 bases from J; junction bases left unmatched: 2. CDR3 coding DNA: TGTGCCAGCAGTGCAGACAGGGGGACCGGGGAGCTGTTTTTT. Its translation is CASSADRGTGELFF.

The J gene is TRBJ2-1, the V gene TRBV6-6, with 8 bases identical to TRBD2. J was trimmed by 10 bases and V by 6 bases; bases with no gene match: 14. Germline CDR1 and CDR2: MNHNY and SVGAGI (reference sequence). The CDR3 length is 15 residues. The DNA for the CDR3 is TGTGCCAGCAGCGTCGAGGGTAGCGGGATTGGGGAGCAGTTCTTC. Protein sequence: CASSVEGSGIGEQFF.

The rearrangement links TRBV27 to TRBJ1-2; D is ambiguous. The CDR3 has 16 residues. V was shortened by 5 bases and J by 9 bases, with 25 bases between the two germline ends. In germline, CDR1 is MNHEY, CDR2 SMNVEV (reference sequence). The CDR3 nucleotides read TGTGCCAGCAGTCAAATCACCTTCGGGAGTCTCAATAGCTACACCTTC. Its translation: CASSQITFGSLNSYTF.

The chain couples TRBV7-8 to TRBJ1-1; no definite D call. CDR1 SGHVS and CDR2 FQNEAQ come from the germline V gene. The CDR3 covers 12 residues. V was shortened by 5 bases and J by 4 bases, with 8 bases between the two germline ends. The CDR3 bases are TGTGCCAGCAGCCCCCTCACCACTGAAGCTTTCTTT. Amino acid sequence: CASSPLTTEAFF.

The chain is built from TRBV5-6 and TRBJ1-1; D possibly corresponds to TRBD1 (5 bases). The CDR3 length is 13 residues. Trimming pared 0 bases from V and 8 bases from J, leaving 11 bases between. Germline V gives CDR1 SGHDT, CDR2 YYEEEE. In DNA, the CDR3 is TGTGCCAGCAGCTTGGGAGGGGCGTGGGAAGCTTTCTTT. Its translation is CASSLGGAWEAFF.

The rearrangement joins TRBV4-3 to TRBJ1-1; D is unclear. Germline loops: CDR1 LGHNA, CDR2 YSLEER. The CDR3 extends over 13 amino acids. With 0 bases removed from V and 5 bases from J, the gap between germline ends came to 7 bases. CDR3 in DNA: TGCGCCAGCAGCCAAGACCACAGTACTGAAGCTTTCTTT. Residues: CASSQDHSTEAFF.

The chain has TRBV29-1 and TRBJ2-1; D gene ambiguous. This CDR3 has 14 amino acids. The V gene's germline CDR1 is SQVTM and CDR2 ANQGSEA. V was trimmed by 0 bases and J by 3 bases, leaving 9 bases between them. In DNA, the CDR3 is TGCAGCGTTGAAGATCTTCTAGGCTACAATGAGCAGTTCTTC. As protein: CSVEDLLGYNEQFF.

V gene TRBV4-2 combines with J gene TRBJ2-2; tentatively, D is TRBD1 (5 bases). The CDR3 loop spans 14 amino acids. Between the trimmed V and J ends, which lost 1 base and 6 bases, there was a span of 9 bases. Germline CDR1 is LGHNA and CDR2 is YNFKEQ. In DNA form, the CDR3 reads TGTGCCAGCAGCCAAGTAGAAGGGGCCGGGGAGCTGTTTTTT. It specifies CASSQVEGAGELFF.

This sequence joins TRBV7-9 and TRBJ1-4, with D possibly TRBD1 on 6 matching bases. The CDR3 length is 14 residues. Germline-derived CDR1 and CDR2 are SEHNR and FQNEAQ (reference sequence). Deletions cut 3 bases from V and 6 bases from J, with 11 bases between. The CDR3 sequence is CASSFGGGDEKLFF. In DNA form, the CDR3 reads TGTGCCAGCAGCTTCGGAGGGGGTGATGAAAAACTGTTTTTT.

This chain joins TRBV5-4 and TRBJ1-2; no clear D gene. V gave up 4 bases and J gave up 4 bases, with 11 bases separating them. CDR1 SGHNT and CDR2 YYREEE come from the germline V gene (reference sequence). CDR3 length: 13 residues. Here the CDR3 reads CASSLGGTYGYTF. Written as DNA, the CDR3 is TGTGCCAGCAGCCTGGGAGGCACCTATGGCTACACCTTC.

The V gene is TRBV12-3 or TRBV12-4, the J gene TRBJ2-1; 8 bases are a match to TRBD1. J was trimmed by 7 bases and V by 5 bases; bases with no gene match: 4. This CDR3 is built from 13 residues. The CDR3 here is CASSARQGNEQFF. Here the CDR3 DNA reads TGTGCCAGCAGTGCCCGACAGGGGAATGAGCAGTTCTTC.

The chain carries TRBV28 and TRBJ1-6; no reliable D call. CDR3 length: 13 residues. Germline V gene lookup returns CDR1 MDHEN and CDR2 SYDVKM. V was shortened by 3 bases and J by 7 bases, with 7 bases between the two germline ends. CDR3 in amino acids: CASSLAPNSPLHF. The CDR3 coding sequence is TGTGCCAGCAGTTTGGCCCCCAATTCACCCCTCCACTTT.

J is TRBJ1-2 and V is TRBV21-1. TRBV21-1 is recorded as a pseudogene. This CDR3 has 15 amino acids. The CDR3 DNA sequence: TGTGCCAGCAGCAAATCCTTTAATTACCCTCATGGCTACACCTTC. The encoded protein is CASSKSFNYPHGYTF.

The chain links TRBV29-1 to TRBJ2-7; 14 nucleotides align to TRBD2. The CDR3 has 13 residues. With V trimmed by 6 bases and J by 4 bases, 2 bases remained unmatched. Germline CDR1 is SQVTM and CDR2 is ANQGSEA. CDR3 DNA sequence: TGCAGCGTCCGGACTAGCGGGGGGTACGAGCAGTACTTC. Translation: CSVRTSGGYEQYF.

The V gene is TRBV7-2, the J gene TRBJ2-7; TRBD2 aligns across 13 bases. CDR3 size: 17 residues. From germline, CDR1 is SGHTA and CDR2 FQGNSA. The ends lost 1 base at V and 3 bases at J; junction bases unmatched: 6. This chain's CDR3 is CASSLEKGLAGFYEQYF. In nucleotides, the CDR3 is TGTGCCAGCAGCTTAGAAAAGGGACTAGCGGGGTTCTACGAGCAGTACTTC.

The CDR3 loop reads CASSYGGTNEKLFF. CDR3 coding DNA: TGTGCCAGCAGTTACGGGGGAACTAATGAAAAACTGTTTTTT. The chain couples TRBV6-5 to TRBJ1-4; D might be TRBD1 (5 bases). Trimming shortened V by 2 bases and J by 1 base, and 5 bases separated the two germline ends. CDR1 and CDR2 (germline): MNHEY, SVGAGI. The CDR3 length is 14 residues.

The chain is built from TRBV28 and TRBJ1-3; a weak D match, TRBD1 (5 bases). Per the germline V gene, CDR1 is MDHEN and CDR2 is SYDVKM. Trimming removed 7 bases from V and 2 bases from J, with 12 bases in between. The CDR3 sequence is 14 residues long. Here the CDR3 reads CASTTQGAGNTIYF. The CDR3 DNA is TGTGCCAGCACAACGCAGGGAGCTGGAAACACCATATATTTT.